Reported below is one T cell receptor (beta chain). This sample was included in a study of blood T cell repertoires in COVID-19. Study context: Sites in the United States, Italy and Spain provided acute and convalescent COVID-19 samples. Sources were T cells, B-cell-depleted T cells, or PBMCs; the material itself was cDNA or gDNA.

CDR3 length equals 13 residues. The V gene end was trimmed by 0 bases and the J gene end by 5 bases; junction bases not matched to a gene: 1. Germline V gene data show CDR1 as SGDLS and CDR2 as YYNGEE. Source study methods: Reference gene primer amplification in the assay estimated nucleated cell counts. Generated by immunoSEQ multiplex PCR, the TCRdb table keeps only in-frame clones and is missing some. The V and J calls and clone size are taken from that table; D and trimming were inferred from the DNA. The sample holds 140,000 to 150,000 clones; roughly 84% are singletons and the top ten take 10%.

The rearrangement joins TRBV9 to TRBJ2-5; 7 positions agree with TRBD1. The sample comprised peripheral blood. This TCR came from a man between 60 and 70 years old with active or convalescent COVID-19. CDR3 protein: CASSVDRGETQYF. CDR3 sequence (DNA): TGTGCCAGCAGCGTAGACAGGGGTGAGACCCAGTACTTC.